This TCR beta chain was retrieved from a study of blood T cells in healthy people across ages. The donors, healthy Caucasians from Russia, were aged roughly 6 to 90. The ends were cut back, 0 bases at V and 2 bases at J, with 7 bases in the middle. The CDR3 is made up of 15 amino acids. The germline V gene has CDR1 ENHRY and CDR2 SYGVKD. Findings and caveats of the study: Strongly correlated with naive T cell percentage was TCR beta diversity. The authors considered diversity estimates from one million T cells to be underestimates.

This clonotype was recorded a few times. What it recognizes is unknown. A second roughly 6 to 12 cycle PCR used barcoded and J-beta primers. Each cDNA was tagged by a template-switch adaptor containing 12 random nucleotides. TCRdb reprocessed the 5' RACE reads with MiXCR, giving one entry per CDR3 protein. Altogether about 1.1 million distinct CDR3 sequences are present, about two fifths being singletons, with the ten largest covering around 13%. The specimen sequenced was blood. The receptor comes from a young man in good health. The gene calls are TRBV10-3 and TRBJ2-2; tentatively, D is TRBD2 (6 bases). CDR3 sequence: CAISESGLNTGELFF. In nucleotides, the CDR3 is TGTGCCATCAGTGAGTCGGGACTCAACACCGGGGAGCTGTTTTTT.